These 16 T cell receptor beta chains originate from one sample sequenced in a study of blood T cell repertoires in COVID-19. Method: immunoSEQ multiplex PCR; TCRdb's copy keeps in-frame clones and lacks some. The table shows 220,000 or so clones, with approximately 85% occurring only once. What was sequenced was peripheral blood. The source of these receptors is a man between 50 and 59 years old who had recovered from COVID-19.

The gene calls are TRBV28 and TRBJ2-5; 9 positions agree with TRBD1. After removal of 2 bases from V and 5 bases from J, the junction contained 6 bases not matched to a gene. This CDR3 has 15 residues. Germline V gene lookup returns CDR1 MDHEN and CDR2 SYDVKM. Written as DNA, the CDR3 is TGTGCCAGCAGTTTAAACAGGGGGCTAGGGGAGACCCAGTACTTC. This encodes CASSLNRGLGETQYF.

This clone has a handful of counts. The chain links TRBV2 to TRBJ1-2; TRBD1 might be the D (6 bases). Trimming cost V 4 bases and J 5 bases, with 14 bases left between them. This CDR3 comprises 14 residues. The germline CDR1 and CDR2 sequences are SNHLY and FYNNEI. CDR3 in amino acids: CASSVRGLRYGYTF. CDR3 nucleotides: TGTGCCAGCAGTGTAAGGGGGTTACGTTATGGCTACACCTTC. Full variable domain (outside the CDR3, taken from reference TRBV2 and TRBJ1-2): EPEVTQTPSHQVTQMGQEVILRCVPISNHLYFYWYRQILGQKVEFLVSFYNNEISEKSEIFDDQFSVERPDGSNFTLKIRSTKLEDSAMYFCASSVRGLRYGYTFGSGTRLTVV.

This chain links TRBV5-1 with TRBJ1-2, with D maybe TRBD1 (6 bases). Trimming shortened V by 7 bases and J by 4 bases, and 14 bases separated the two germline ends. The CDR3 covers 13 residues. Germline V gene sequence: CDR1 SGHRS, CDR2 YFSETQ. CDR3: CASGSGALYGYTF. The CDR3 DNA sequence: TGCGCCAGCGGTTCAGGGGCCCTCTATGGCTACACCTTC.

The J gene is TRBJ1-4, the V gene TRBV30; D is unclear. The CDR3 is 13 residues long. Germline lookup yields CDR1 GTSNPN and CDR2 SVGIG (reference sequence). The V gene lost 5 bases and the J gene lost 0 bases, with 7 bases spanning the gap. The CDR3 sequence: CAWSGATNEKLFF. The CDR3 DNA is TGTGCCTGGTCCGGGGCAACTAATGAAAAACTGTTTTTT. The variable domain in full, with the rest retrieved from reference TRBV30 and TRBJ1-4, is SQTIHQWPATLVQPVGSPLSLECTVEGTSNPNLYWYRQAAGRGLQLLFYSVGIGQISSEVPQNLSASRPQDRQFILSSKKLLLSDSGFYLCAWSGATNEKLFFGSGTQLSVL.

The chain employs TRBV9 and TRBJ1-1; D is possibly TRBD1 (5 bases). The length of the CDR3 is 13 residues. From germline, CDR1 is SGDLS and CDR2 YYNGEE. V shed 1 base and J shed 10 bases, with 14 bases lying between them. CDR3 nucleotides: TGTGCCAGCAGCGTATCCCCTCAGGGTGGAGCTTTCTTT. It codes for CASSVSPQGGAFF.

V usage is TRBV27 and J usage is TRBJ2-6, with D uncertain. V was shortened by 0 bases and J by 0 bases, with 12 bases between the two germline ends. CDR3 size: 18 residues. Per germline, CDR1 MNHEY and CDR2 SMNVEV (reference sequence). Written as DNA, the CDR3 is TGTGCCAGCAGTTTATCCTTTAGTTTCCCCTCTGGGGCCAACGTCCTGACTTTC. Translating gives CASSLSFSFPSGANVLTF.

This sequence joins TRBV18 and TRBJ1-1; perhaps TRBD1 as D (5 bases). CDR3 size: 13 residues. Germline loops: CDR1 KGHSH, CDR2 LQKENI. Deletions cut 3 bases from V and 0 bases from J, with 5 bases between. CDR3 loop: CASSPGLNTEAFF. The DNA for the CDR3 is TGTGCCAGCTCACCGGGGCTGAACACTGAAGCTTTCTTT.

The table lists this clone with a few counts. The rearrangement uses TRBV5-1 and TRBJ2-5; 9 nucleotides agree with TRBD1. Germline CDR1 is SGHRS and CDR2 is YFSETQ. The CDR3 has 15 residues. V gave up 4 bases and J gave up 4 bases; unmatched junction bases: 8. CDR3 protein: CASSNRDRVRETQYF. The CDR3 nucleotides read TGCGCCAGCAGCAACCGGGACAGGGTTCGAGAGACCCAGTACTTC.

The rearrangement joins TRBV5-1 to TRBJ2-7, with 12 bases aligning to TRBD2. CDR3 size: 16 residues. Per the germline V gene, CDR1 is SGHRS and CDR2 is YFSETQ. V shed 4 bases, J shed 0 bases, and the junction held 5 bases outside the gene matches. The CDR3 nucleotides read TGCGCCAGCAGCATAACTAGCGGGGGGAGCTCCTACGAGCAGTACTTC. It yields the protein CASSITSGGSSYEQYF. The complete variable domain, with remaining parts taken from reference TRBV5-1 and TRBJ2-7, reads KAGVTQTPRYLIKTRGQQVTLSCSPISGHRSVSWYQQTPGQGLQFLFEYFSETQRNKGNFPGRFSGRQFSNSRSEMNVSTLELGDSALYLCASSITSGGSSYEQYFGPGTRLTVT.

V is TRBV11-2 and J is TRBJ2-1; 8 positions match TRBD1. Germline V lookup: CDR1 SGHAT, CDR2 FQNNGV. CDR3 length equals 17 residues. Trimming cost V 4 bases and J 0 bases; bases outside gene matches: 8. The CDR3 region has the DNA TGTGCCAGCAGCTCTCCCGCAGGGGGCGGCTCCTACAATGAGCAGTTCTTC. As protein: CASSSPAGGGSYNEQFF.

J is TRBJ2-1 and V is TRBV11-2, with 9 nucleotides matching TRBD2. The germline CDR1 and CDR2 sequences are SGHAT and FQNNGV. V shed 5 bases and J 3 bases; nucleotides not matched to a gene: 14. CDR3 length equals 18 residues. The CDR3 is CASSVTLSGRWDYNEQFF. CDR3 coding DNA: TGTGCCAGCAGCGTAACCTTAAGCGGGAGGTGGGACTACAATGAGCAGTTCTTC.

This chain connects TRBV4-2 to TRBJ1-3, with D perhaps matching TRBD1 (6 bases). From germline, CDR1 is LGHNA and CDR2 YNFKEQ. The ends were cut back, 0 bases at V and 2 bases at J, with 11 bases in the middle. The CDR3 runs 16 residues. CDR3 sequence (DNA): TGTGCCAGCAGCCAAGATCAGGGGTTGGCTGGAAACACCATATATTTT. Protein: CASSQDQGLAGNTIYF.

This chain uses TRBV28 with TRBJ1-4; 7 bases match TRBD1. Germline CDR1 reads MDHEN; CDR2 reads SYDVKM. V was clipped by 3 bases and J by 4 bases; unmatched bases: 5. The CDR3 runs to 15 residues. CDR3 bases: TGTGCCAGCAGTTTCCAGTCAGGGGGTAATGAAAAACTGTTTTTT. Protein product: CASSFQSGGNEKLFF.

This chain's CDR3 is CASSLAGGYEQYF. As DNA, the CDR3 is TGTGCCAGCAGCTTAGCGGGCGGGTACGAGCAGTACTTC. The chain links TRBV7-9 to TRBJ2-7; D is perhaps TRBD2 (5 bases). The CDR3 length is 13 residues. The germline CDR1 and CDR2 sequences are SEHNR and FQNEAQ (reference sequence). Trimming stripped 0 bases from V and 4 bases from J, with 7 bases between.

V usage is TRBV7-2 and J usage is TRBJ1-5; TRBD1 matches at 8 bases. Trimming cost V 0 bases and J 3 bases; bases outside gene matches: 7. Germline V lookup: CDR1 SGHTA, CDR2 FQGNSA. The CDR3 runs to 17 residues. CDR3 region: CASSLAQTGVLNQPQHF. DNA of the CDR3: TGTGCCAGCAGCTTAGCGCAGACAGGGGTTCTCAATCAGCCCCAGCATTTT.

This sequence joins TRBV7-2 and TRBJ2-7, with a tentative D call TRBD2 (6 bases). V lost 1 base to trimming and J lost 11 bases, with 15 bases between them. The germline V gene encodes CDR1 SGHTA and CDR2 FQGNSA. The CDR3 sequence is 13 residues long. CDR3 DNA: TGTGCCAGCAGCTTAGTCACTAGCCATGAGAAGTACTTC. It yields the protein CASSLVTSHEKYF.